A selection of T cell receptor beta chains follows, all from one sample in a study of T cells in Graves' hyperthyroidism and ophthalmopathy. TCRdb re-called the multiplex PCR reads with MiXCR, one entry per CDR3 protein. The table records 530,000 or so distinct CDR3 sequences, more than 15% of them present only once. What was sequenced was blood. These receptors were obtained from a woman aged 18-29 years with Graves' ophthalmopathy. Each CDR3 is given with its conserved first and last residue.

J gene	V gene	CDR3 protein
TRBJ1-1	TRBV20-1	CSARDGTGATEAFF
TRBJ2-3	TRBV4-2	CASSQDGTSGTRTQYF
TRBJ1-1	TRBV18	CASLPQGPLNTEAFF
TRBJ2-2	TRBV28	CASSPIRGNTGELFF
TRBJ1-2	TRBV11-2	CASSFTGGATDGYTF
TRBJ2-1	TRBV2	CASSPYVNPPGNEQFF
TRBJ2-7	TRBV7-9	CASNRDRTYEQYF
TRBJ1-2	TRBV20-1	CSARGRGLRGYTF
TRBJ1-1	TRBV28	CASSFSGFEAFF
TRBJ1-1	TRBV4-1	CASSQDGYTEAFF
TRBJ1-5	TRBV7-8	CASSLGGGWNQPQHF
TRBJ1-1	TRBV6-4	CASSETANTEAFF
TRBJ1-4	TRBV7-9	CASSSLSRDRATSNEKLFF
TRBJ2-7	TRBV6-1	CASLLAQGLHEQYF
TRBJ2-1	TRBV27	CASSWEGGGLNEQFF
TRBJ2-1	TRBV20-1	CSGLNPRGNEQFF
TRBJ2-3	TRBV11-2	CASTKKTVAGRTDTQYF
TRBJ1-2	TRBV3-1	CASSETAGYGYTF
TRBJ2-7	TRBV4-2	CASSQALAGVETYEQYF
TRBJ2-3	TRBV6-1	CASRRGGLEDTQYF